The sequence of this TCR beta chain was determined in a study of OX40 agonist ivuxolimab in advanced cancers. Study in general: Dose-escalation patients suffered from hepatocellular carcinoma, melanoma, renal cell or head and neck cancer.

Generated by immunoSEQ multiplex PCR, the TCRdb table keeps only in-frame clones and is missing some. The data contain tens of thousands of clones, roughly 87% of them singletons. General observations from the study: It was not determined which antigens were specifically recognized by the peripheral T cells that had undergone clonal expansion. CD4+ and CD8+ blood T cells expanded clonally by week 6 at 0.1 to 3.0 mg/kg.

The V segment lost 4 bases and the J segment 6 bases; nucleotides outside the gene matches: 4. Germline V gene data show CDR1 as ENHRY and CDR2 as SYGVKD. The CDR3 loop spans 15 amino acids. Comment on this clone: Antigen unknown.

The V and J genes are TRBV10-3 and TRBJ2-2; TRBD1 aligns across 11 bases. The clonotype originates from an adult with an advanced solid tumor such as melanoma, head and neck, liver or kidney cancer. The source was CD4+ or CD8+ T cells sorted from blood, collected in a trial of the OX40 agonist ivuxolimab. CDR3: CAISGPGQGAGELFF. Written as DNA, the CDR3 is TGTGCCATCAGTGGACCGGGACAGGGGGCCGGGGAGCTGTTTTTT.